The 19 T cell receptor beta chains below come from one sample, sequenced in a study of T-cell memory formation after mild COVID-19. One entry per CDR3 protein results from TCRdb running MiXCR on the 5' RACE reads. The sample contains 200,000 to 250,000 distinct CDR3 sequences, approximately 10% of which appear only once. Sequences were obtained from PBMCs or a T cell subset sorted from them (not recorded which). These receptors were obtained from a man between 18 and 29 years old who had mild COVID-19 (a few samples of this study predate the infection). Cell type and time point are not known.

This clonotype showed up many times. V gene TRBV6-5 combines with J gene TRBJ1-4, with D possibly TRBD1 on 5 matching bases. V lost 0 bases and J 8 bases, leaving 10 bases between the germline ends. Looked up from germline, CDR1 is MNHEY and CDR2 is SVGAGI. The CDR3 is 14 residues long. CDR3 residues: CASSYSPGDEKLFF. CDR3 bases: TGTGCCAGCAGTTACTCGCCGGGGGACGAAAAACTGTTTTTT.

The rearrangement uses TRBV2 and TRBJ1-1, with D maybe TRBD1 (5 bases). V was pared by 4 bases and J by 4 bases, with 13 bases between. The length of the CDR3 is 14 residues. The germline CDR1 and CDR2 sequences are SNHLY and FYNNEI. The CDR3 nucleotides are TGTGCCAGCAGTGGGGCCAGGGAGGGCACTGAAGCTTTCTTT. Translating it yields CASSGAREGTEAFF.

This clonotype was seen a handful of times. This chain joins TRBV20-1 and TRBJ2-5; TRBD1 matches 7 bases. This CDR3 has 14 residues. V trimming: 2 bases; J trimming: 1 base; junction bases outside the gene matches: 4. Germline V lookup: CDR1 DFQATT, CDR2 SNEGSKA (reference sequence). The CDR3 nucleotides are TGCAGTGCTAGAAAGGGACAGTCCCAAGAGACCCAGTACTTC. This translates into CSARKGQSQETQYF.

V usage is TRBV29-1 and J usage is TRBJ2-1, with a possible D match to TRBD1 (5 bases). Germline loops: CDR1 SQVTM, CDR2 ANQGSEA. This CDR3 is 14 amino acids long. DNA for the CDR3: TGCAGTACAACCAGGGATAGCTCCTACAATGAGCAGTTCTTC. Translated: CSTTRDSSYNEQFF.

Many counts were recorded for this clonotype. The chain has TRBV5-1 and TRBJ2-1, with a possible D match to TRBD1 (6 bases). Trimming removed 4 bases at V and 0 bases at J, with 14 bases between. This CDR3 is 16 amino acids long. Germline-derived CDR1 and CDR2 are SGHRS and YFSETQ. CDR3 coding DNA: TGCGCCAGCAGCATGCAGGGGCCTCCCTCCTACAATGAGCAGTTCTTC. It codes for CASSMQGPPSYNEQFF.

The sample holds a few counts of this clonotype. J is TRBJ1-6 and V is TRBV7-9; D is undetermined. The V gene lost 5 bases and the J gene lost 13 bases, with 6 bases spanning the gap. This CDR3 has 10 amino acids. CDR1 is SEHNR, CDR2 FQNEAQ, per germline (reference sequence). This chain's CDR3 is CASSTAPLHF. For the CDR3, the DNA is TGTGCCAGCAGCACCGCGCCCCTCCACTTT.

This clonotype was detected many times. This chain connects TRBV24-1 to TRBJ1-3; D ambiguous. The germline CDR1 and CDR2 sequences are KGHDR and SFDVKD. Trimming shortened V by 0 bases and J by 2 bases, and 10 bases separated the two germline ends. The length of the CDR3 is 16 residues. The CDR3 region has the DNA TGTGCCACCAGTGATTTGGCAGAACCTCCTGGAAACACCATATATTTT. It yields the protein CATSDLAEPPGNTIYF.

The chain couples TRBV11-1 to TRBJ1-1, with 8 nucleotides matching TRBD1. The CDR3 is made up of 15 amino acids. V shed 3 bases and J 4 bases; nucleotides not matched to a gene: 7. Germline-derived CDR1 and CDR2 are SGHAT and FQDESV (reference sequence). CDR3 DNA: TGTGCCAGCAGCTTCCAGGGGGCTGTCAGCACTGAAGCTTTCTTT. Protein: CASSFQGAVSTEAFF.

This chain joins TRBV5-4 and TRBJ2-7; TRBD1 aligns across 9 bases. Germline trimming cut 4 bases from V and 3 bases from J; bases unmatched to any gene: 5. Germline V CDR1 and CDR2: SGHNT, YYREEE (reference sequence). The CDR3 has 14 amino acids. The CDR3 region has the DNA TGTGCCAGCAGCGATCCGACAGGGGGCTACGAGCAGTACGTC. Translated, it gives CASSDPTGGYEQYV.

The chain is built from TRBV27 and TRBJ1-6; D is perhaps TRBD1 (6 bases). The CDR3 runs 14 residues. Trimming took 4 bases from V and 9 from J, leaving 13 bases between them. Germline CDR1 MNHEY, CDR2 SMNVEV (reference sequence). The chain's CDR3 is CASSYTKGGSPLHF. CDR3 coding DNA: TGTGCCAGCAGTTACACCAAAGGGGGTTCACCCCTCCACTTT.

The chain joins TRBV28 to TRBJ1-3, with TRBD1 as a possible D gene (5 bases). This CDR3 comprises 15 residues. Germline loops: CDR1 MDHEN, CDR2 SYDVKM. V was trimmed by 3 bases and J by 5 bases, leaving 14 bases between them. The CDR3 is CASSFSGGRRNTIYF. In DNA, the CDR3 is TGTGCCAGCAGTTTTTCGGGGGGACGTAGAAACACCATATATTTT.

A few counts support this clonotype. The junction and the germline gene differ at one end; a read error may be behind it. CDR3 nucleotides: TGTGCCAGCATTTACACCCCGGAGCTAGAGCAGTTCTTC. It encodes CASIYTPELEQFF. The J gene is TRBJ2-1, the V gene TRBV6-5; D is uncertain. The CDR3 is made up of 13 amino acids. Germline CDR1 and CDR2: MNHEY and SVGAGI.

This clonotype was observed a handful of times. The rearrangement uses TRBV20-1 and TRBJ2-1; D is undetermined. There are 15 residues in the CDR3. Germline CDR1 reads DFQATT; CDR2 reads SNEGSKA (reference sequence). V shed 0 bases and J shed 2 bases, with 11 bases lying between them. The chain's CDR3 is CSARDLSGAYNEQFF. The CDR3 DNA follows: TGCAGTGCTAGAGATTTGTCGGGCGCCTACAATGAGCAGTTCTTC.

This clonotype has a count of ten or more. The chain combines TRBV12-3 or TRBV12-4 with TRBJ1-2; D is unresolved. This CDR3 is built from 13 residues. Trimming shortened V by 7 bases and J by 0 bases, and 9 bases separated the two germline ends. CDR3 in DNA: TGTGCCAGCACCGACGGGGCTAACTATGGCTACACCTTC. Translation: CASTDGANYGYTF.

This clonotype was counted many times. For the CDR3, the DNA is TGCGCCAGCAGCTTAATGGGGAGAAACACTGAAGCTTTCTTT. This gives the protein CASSLMGRNTEAFF. This chain joins TRBV5-1 and TRBJ1-1; D gene ambiguous. Germline assignment: CDR1 SGHRS and CDR2 YFSETQ. V was trimmed by 2 bases and J by 2 bases, leaving 10 bases between them. This CDR3 has 14 amino acids.

This clonotype has more than one count but fewer than ten. The J gene is TRBJ2-1, the V gene TRBV9; D remains unclear. This CDR3 spans 13 amino acids. Germline V gene lookup returns CDR1 SGDLS and CDR2 YYNGEE. V was trimmed by 0 bases and J by 7 bases, leaving 8 bases between them. The chain's CDR3 is CASSVGRANEQFF. The CDR3 DNA is TGTGCCAGCAGCGTAGGTAGGGCTAATGAGCAGTTCTTC.

The genes are TRBV19 and TRBJ2-1; 8 bases map to TRBD2. The length of the CDR3 is 17 residues. In germline, CDR1 is LNHDA, CDR2 SQIVND (reference sequence). V shed 5 bases and J 3 bases; nucleotides not matched to a gene: 12. The CDR3 sequence is CASSLQERGGGYNEQFF. The CDR3 DNA reads as TGTGCCAGTAGTCTTCAAGAACGGGGGGGCGGCTACAATGAGCAGTTCTTC.

As for this clonotype: A read error may account for a junction end that differs from germline. The chain carries TRBV5-1 and TRBJ1-1; D call uncertain. This CDR3 contains 13 residues. Germline CDR1 is SGHRS and CDR2 is YFSETQ. The CDR3 DNA sequence: TGCGACAGCTCACAGTACAGTGACACTGAAGCTTTCTTT. Its translation: CDSSQYSDTEAFF.

This clonotype was seen more than once but under ten times. The chain employs TRBV20-1 and TRBJ2-7, with D maybe TRBD2 (5 bases). Trimming shortened V by 3 bases and J by 0 bases, and 9 bases separated the two germline ends. This CDR3 has 13 residues. The germline V gene has CDR1 DFQATT and CDR2 SNEGSKA (reference sequence). DNA for the CDR3: TGCAGTGCTAGTCGAGGGTACTCCTACGAGCAGTACGTC. It is translated as CSASRGYSYEQYV.